The source of this T cell receptor (beta chain) is a study of blood T cell repertoires in COVID-19. Study-level background: Samples representing acute and convalescent COVID-19 were sourced from the United States, Italy and Spain. The cDNA or gDNA used as material had been derived from T cells, B-cell-depleted T cells, or PBMCs.

Followed over time, Seattle patients had been enrolled while infection was active. The method was immunoSEQ multiplex PCR; TCRdb's version includes in-frame clones alone and lacks a portion of them. The repertoire holds tens of thousands of clones, with roughly 76% as singletons. The receptor comes from a man aged 80 or over with COVID-19, enrolled during active disease. Sequencing was carried out using peripheral blood.

The CDR3 DNA reads TGTGCCAGCAGCCCGCTACGACAGGATGAAAAACTGTTTTTT. It translates to CASSPLRQDEKLFF. The chain is built from TRBV7-6 and TRBJ1-4; D is perhaps TRBD1 (6 bases). V lost 5 bases, J lost 6 bases, and 13 bases lay in between. Germline V gives CDR1 SGHVS, CDR2 FNYEAQ. This CDR3 spans 14 amino acids.